Reported below is one T cell receptor (beta chain). Its antigen is currently unknown. Produced via immunoSEQ multiplex PCR; TCRdb's table is partial and in-frame only. The sample has 40,000 or so clones; 78% are singletons. The sample comes from a study of OX40 agonist ivuxolimab in advanced cancers. Findings and caveats of the study: Among the lowest peripheral clonal expansion occurred in 0.1-3.0 mg/kg partial responders. Nonresponders, in some cases, also had low normalized T-cell clonal expansion.

The CDR3 has 13 residues. The V end was cut by 4 bases, the J end by 6 bases, with 11 bases between. CDR1 MNHEY and CDR2 SVGAGI come from the germline V gene. The sample consisted of CD4+ or CD8+ T cells sorted from blood, taken in a trial of the OX40 agonist ivuxolimab. The rearrangement uses TRBV6-5 and TRBJ2-3; D not resolved. The sequence came from an adult with an advanced solid tumor such as melanoma, head and neck, liver or kidney cancer. This CDR3 reads CASSFDSRDTQYF. CDR3 coding DNA: TGTGCCAGCAGTTTTGATTCAAGGGATACGCAGTATTTT.